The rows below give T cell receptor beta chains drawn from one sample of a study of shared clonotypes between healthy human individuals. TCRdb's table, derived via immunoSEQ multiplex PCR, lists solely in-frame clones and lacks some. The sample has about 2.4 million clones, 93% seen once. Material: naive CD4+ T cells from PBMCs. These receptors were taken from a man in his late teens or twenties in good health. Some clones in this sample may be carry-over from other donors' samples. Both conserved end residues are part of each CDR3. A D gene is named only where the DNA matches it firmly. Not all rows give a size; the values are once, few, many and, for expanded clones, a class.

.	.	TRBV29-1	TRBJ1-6	TGCAGCGCTAGGAGGACAGATAATTCACCCCTCCACTTT	CSARRTDNSPLHF
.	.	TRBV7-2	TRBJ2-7	TGTGCCAGCAGCCAAGTAGGGACGGCTTCCTACGAGCAGTACTTC	CASSQVGTASYEQYF
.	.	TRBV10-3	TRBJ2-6	TGTGCCATGCGGCGAGAGTCCGGGGCCAACGTCCTGACTTTC	CAMRRESGANVLTF
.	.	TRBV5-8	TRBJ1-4	TGTGCCAGCAGCTTATTAGGGGGTTCTTATGAAAAACTGTTTTTT	CASSLLGGSYEKLFF
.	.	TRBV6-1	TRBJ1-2	TGTGCCAGCAGCCTAGAGACAACGAACTATGGCTACACCTTC	CASSLETTNYGYTF
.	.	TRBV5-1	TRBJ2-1	TGCGCCAGCAACGGTGGTGCTGCATACAATGAGCAGTTCTTC	CASNGGAAYNEQFF
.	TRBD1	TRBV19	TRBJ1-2	TGTGCCAGTAGTCTACCGGGACAGTTTAACTATGGCTACACCTTC	CASSLPGQFNYGYTF
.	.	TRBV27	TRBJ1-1	TGTGCCAGCAGTATACTACAGGATTCTGAAGCTTTCTTT	CASSILQDSEAFF
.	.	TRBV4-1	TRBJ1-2	TGCGCCAGCAGCCAAGATGTGAGGACTAACTATGGCTACACCTTC	CASSQDVRTNYGYTF
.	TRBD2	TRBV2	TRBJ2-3	TGTGCCAGCAGTGGTTCACTAGCGGGAGTTGGGGATACGCAGTATTTT	CASSGSLAGVGDTQYF
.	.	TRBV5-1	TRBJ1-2	TGCGCCAGCAGCTTGGACGGAGTTAACTATGGCTACACCTTC	CASSLDGVNYGYTF
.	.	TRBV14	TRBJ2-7	TGTGCCAGCAGCCAGGGGCTAGCGACGGGCACTAGATGGGACCCAAAGCACGAGCAGTACTTC	CASSQGLATGTRWDPKHEQYF
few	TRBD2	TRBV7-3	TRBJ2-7	TGTGCCAGCAGCGCCCTAGCGGGAGGCGAGCAGTACTTC	CASSALAGGEQYF
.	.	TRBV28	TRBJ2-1	TGTGCCAGCAACGGGGATGAGCAGTTCTTC	CASNGDEQFF
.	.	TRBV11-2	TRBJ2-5	TGTGCCAGCAGCTTTGGCCTCCTTGGAGAGACCCAGTACTTC	CASSFGLLGETQYF
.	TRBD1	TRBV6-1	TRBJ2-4	TGTGCCAGCAGTGGTAGCCGACAGGGCCTAAACATTCAGTACTTC	CASSGSRQGLNIQYF
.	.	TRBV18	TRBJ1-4	TGTGCCAGCTCACGAGGCTCCGCAACTAATGAAAAACTGTTTTTT	CASSRGSATNEKLFF
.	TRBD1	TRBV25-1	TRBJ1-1	TGTGCCAGCAGTGTCGCGACAGGGGGGAACACTGAAGCTTTCTTT	CASSVATGGNTEAFF
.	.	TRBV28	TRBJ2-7	TGTGCCAGCAGGCAAACCTACGAGCAGTACTTC	CASRQTYEQYF
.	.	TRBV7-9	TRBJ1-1	TGTGCCAGCAGCTTAGTATCGGAGGGGTCCATCACTGAAGCTTTCTTT	CASSLVSEGSITEAFF
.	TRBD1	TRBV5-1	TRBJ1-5	TGCGCCAGCAGCCTCGGGACAGGGAGCAATCAGCCCCAGCATTTT	CASSLGTGSNQPQHF
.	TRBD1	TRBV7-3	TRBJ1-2	TGTGCCAGCAGCTCCCCCCCGACAGGGAGCTATGGCTACACCTTC	CASSSPPTGSYGYTF
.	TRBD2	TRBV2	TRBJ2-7	TGTGCCAGCGGGGGACTAGCGGGAGGGAACGAGCAGTACTTC	CASGGLAGGNEQYF
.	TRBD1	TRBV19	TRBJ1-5	TGTGCCAGTAGTTCGACAGGGCCTAGCAATCAGCCCCAGCATTTT	CASSSTGPSNQPQHF
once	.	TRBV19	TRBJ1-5	TGTGCCAGTAGTGCAAGGAGTAGCAATCAGCCCCAGCATTTT	CASSARSSNQPQHF
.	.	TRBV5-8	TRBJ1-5	TGTGCCAGCAACCCGGGAAATACATATCAGCCCCAGCATTTT	CASNPGNTYQPQHF
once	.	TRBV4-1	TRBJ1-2	TGCGCCAGCAGCCAAGGGGGTCGGAGGGGCTACACCTTC	CASSQGGRRGYTF
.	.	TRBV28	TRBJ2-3	TGTGCCAGCAGACCCTGGAGGGGGGCAATGACAGATACGCAGTATTTT	CASRPWRGAMTDTQYF
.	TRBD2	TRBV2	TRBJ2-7	TGTGCCAGCAAGGCGGCGGGAGGGCCGGTCGAGCAGTACTTC	CASKAAGGPVEQYF
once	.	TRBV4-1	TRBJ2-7	TGCGCCAGCAGCCAAGCCGTGACAGAACGCTACGAGCAGTACTTC	CASSQAVTERYEQYF
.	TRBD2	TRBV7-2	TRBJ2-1	TGTGCCAGCAGCCTGACTAGCGGGAGTTCTTTTATATATGAGCAGTTCTTC	CASSLTSGSSFIYEQFF
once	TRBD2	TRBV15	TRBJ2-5	TGTGCCACCAGCAGATCGCCGGGACTAGCGGGAGGGCCCTCGGAGCAAGAGACCCAGTACTTC	CATSRSPGLAGGPSEQETQYF
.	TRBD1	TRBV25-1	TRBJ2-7	TGTGCCAGCAGTGCGCCAGGGACAGGGAGGACCTACGAGCAGTACTTC	CASSAPGTGRTYEQYF
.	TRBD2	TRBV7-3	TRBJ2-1	TGTGCCAGCAGCTTAAGATGGGCTAGCGGGAGCCCTAACGGATCCGGCCGCAATGAGCAGTTCTTC	CASSLRWASGSPNGSGRNEQFF
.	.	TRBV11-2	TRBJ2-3	TGTGCCAGCAGCTTAATAGGGAGGAGCACAGATACGCAGTATTTT	CASSLIGRSTDTQYF
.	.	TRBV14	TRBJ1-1	TGTGCCAGCAGCCGGGTCGGCAGGGTGGTCACTGAAGCTTTCTTT	CASSRVGRVVTEAFF
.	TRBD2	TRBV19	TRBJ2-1	TGTGCCAGTAGTAAGCGGGAGGTCTACAATGAGCAGTTCTTC	CASSKREVYNEQFF
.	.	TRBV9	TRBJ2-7	TGTGCCAGCAGCTCAGGCCCGGGAGCCGGCTACGAGCAGTACTTC	CASSSGPGAGYEQYF
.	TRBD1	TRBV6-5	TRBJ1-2	TGTGCCAGCAGTTTAGGGGCGGGGACAGGGTTCTATGGCTACACCTTC	CASSLGAGTGFYGYTF
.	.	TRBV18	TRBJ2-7	TGTGCCAGCTCACCGACACCTGAGCCGTTATACGAGCAGTACTTC	CASSPTPEPLYEQYF
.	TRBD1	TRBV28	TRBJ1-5	TGTGCCAGCAACGACCGGGACAGGGGTTGGGGGGGCAATCAGCCCCAGCATTTT	CASNDRDRGWGGNQPQHF
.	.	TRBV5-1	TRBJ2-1	TGCGCCAGCAGCTTGGTTGGTGGGAGTCAGGGGAACAATGAGCAGTTCTTC	CASSLVGGSQGNNEQFF
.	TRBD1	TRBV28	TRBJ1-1	TGTGCCAGCAACCCTACAGGGGCCCCACTTCCTTTCTTT	CASNPTGAPLPFF
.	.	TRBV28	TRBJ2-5	TGTGCCAGCAAGGGGGTCCTATTCGAGACCCAGTACTTC	CASKGVLFETQYF
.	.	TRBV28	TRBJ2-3	TGTGCCAGCAGTTTAGGGTGGCCGGGACGAGAATCGGCAGATACGCAGTATTTT	CASSLGWPGRESADTQYF